This TCR beta chain was found in a study of CD8+CD57+ T cells in acquired aplastic anemia. Whole-study context: The sorted CD4+ and CD8+ cells yielded an average approximately 3 ug of DNA.

This clonotype was seen repeatedly, ten times or more. The CDR3 contains 15 residues. V lost 4 bases, J lost 4 bases, and 9 bases stayed unmatched. Germline V gene lookup returns CDR1 MNHNS and CDR2 SASEGT. Genomic DNA templated the TCR beta VDJ and CDR3 profiling. TCRdb itself ran the reads through MiXCR, one entry per CDR3 protein. The repertoire consists of about 240,000 distinct CDR3 sequences, with around 46% occurring once and the leading ten covering 6.5% to 10%. Sequencing was done on patients that had shown CD8+CD57+ cell expansion by flow cytometry. The specimen was sorted CD4+, CD8+, or CD8+CD57+ T cells (not recorded which) from PBMCs. V is TRBV6-1 and J is TRBJ2-7, with 8 bases identical to TRBD2. The sequence was obtained from a human donor with aplastic anemia. The DNA of the CDR3 is TGTGCCAGCAGTGGGGTTAGCGGGGAAGATTACGAGCAGTACTTC. Translating gives CASSGVSGEDYEQYF.